Following are 26 T cell receptor beta chains from one sample sequenced in a study of early T cells in non-severe SARS-CoV-2 infection. MiXCR, applied by TCRdb to the 5' RACE reads, yields one record per CDR3 protein. The data show roughly 27,000 distinct CDR3 sequences, under 10% seen once. Material for sequencing was whole blood. The receptor source for this set is an adult who was a healthcare worker with PCR-confirmed SARS-CoV-2 infection or an uninfected control (not recorded which).

J is TRBJ2-1 and V is TRBV7-3, with 7 bases identical to TRBD2. CDR1 is SGHTA, CDR2 FQGTGA, per germline. Trimming at V came to 5 bases and at J to 10 bases, leaving 8 bases not matched to a gene. The CDR3 has 13 amino acids. The CDR3 loop reads CASSLGGRREQFF. CDR3 sequence (DNA): TGTGCCAGCAGCCTGGGAGGGAGGCGGGAGCAGTTCTTC.

This clonotype was recorded many times. The chain combines TRBV5-1 with TRBJ2-5; either TRBD1 or TRBD2 may fit D (5 bases each). This CDR3 comprises 15 residues. With 4 bases removed from V and 1 base from J, the gap between germline ends came to 14 bases. Germline V gene sequence: CDR1 SGHRS, CDR2 YFSETQ. Written as DNA, the CDR3 is TGCGCCAGCAGCCCCTACCGGGGCCTCCAAGAGACCCAGTACTTC. It is translated as CASSPYRGLQETQYF.

This clonotype was counted many times. This chain links TRBV20-1 with TRBJ2-5; weak D call: TRBD2 (5 bases). Germline assignment: CDR1 DFQATT and CDR2 SNEGSKA (reference sequence). Trimming left V 6 bases short and J 5 bases short, with 16 bases between. This CDR3 has 13 residues. CDR3 DNA: TGCAGTGCCCCCGCAATGGGCGGGGAGACCCAGTACTTC. The encoded protein is CSAPAMGGETQYF.

This clonotype was seen at least ten times. The chain has TRBV13 and TRBJ2-3; unclear D gene. This CDR3 region has 14 residues. With 0 bases removed from V and 5 bases from J, the gap between germline ends came to 9 bases. From germline, CDR1 is PRHDT and CDR2 FYEKMQ (reference sequence). CDR3 in amino acids: CASSLGSQIDTQYF. CDR3 nucleotides: TGTGCCAGCAGCTTAGGTTCCCAGATAGATACGCAGTATTTT.

This clonotype was counted at least ten times. The chain is built from TRBV25-1 and TRBJ2-7; TRBD2 might be the D (5 bases). The CDR3 length is 12 residues. The germline V gene encodes CDR1 MGHDK and CDR2 SYGVNS. V lost 8 bases to trimming and J lost 7 bases, with 15 bases between them. The chain's CDR3 is CASGEMRREQYF. The CDR3 DNA reads as TGTGCCAGCGGGGAGATGCGACGAGAGCAGTACTTC.

This clonotype has just a few counts. The rearrangement uses TRBV9 and TRBJ1-4, with 8 bases that match TRBD1. Trimming at V came to 4 bases and at J to 5 bases, leaving 7 bases not matched to a gene. Germline V gene lookup returns CDR1 SGDLS and CDR2 YYNGEE. The CDR3 runs to 15 residues. The CDR3: CASSPRTGINEKLFF. For the CDR3, the DNA is TGTGCCAGCAGCCCTAGGACAGGGATAAATGAAAAACTGTTTTTT. Full variable domain (rest looked up from reference TRBV9 and TRBJ1-4): DSGVTQTPKHLITATGQRVTLRCSPRSGDLSVYWYQQSLDQGLQFLIQYYNGEERAKGNILERFSAQQFPDLHSELNLSSLELGDSALYFCASSPRTGINEKLFFGSGTQLSVL.

This clonotype was seen ten or more times. The V gene is TRBV12-3 or TRBV12-4, the J gene TRBJ1-1, with 10 bases fitting TRBD1. V was clipped by 9 bases and J by 2 bases; unmatched bases: 3. This CDR3 is 13 amino acids long. The CDR3 DNA is TGTGCCAGTTGGGACAGGGGAAACACTGAAGCTTTCTTT. It codes for CASWDRGNTEAFF.

The chain has TRBV30 and TRBJ2-1, with a tentative D call TRBD2 (6 bases). The V end was cut by 4 bases, the J end by 9 bases, with 13 bases between. This CDR3 region has 12 residues. From germline, CDR1 is GTSNPN and CDR2 SVGIG (reference sequence). Here the CDR3 reads CAWMGMGGEQFF. The CDR3, as DNA: TGTGCCTGGATGGGAATGGGGGGTGAGCAGTTCTTC.

This clonotype was detected ten times or more. The chain has TRBV5-8 and TRBJ1-2; a possible D gene is TRBD1 (6 bases). CDR1 SGHTS and CDR2 YDEGEE come from the germline V gene. V was clipped by 2 bases and J by 5 bases, with 10 bases between them. The CDR3 consists of 13 residues. CDR3 residues: CASSFRGAYGYTF. As DNA, the CDR3 is TGTGCCAGCAGCTTTAGGGGGGCATATGGCTACACCTTC.

This clonotype was counted many times. This CDR3 is CSVGSGRDTGELFF. The CDR3 nucleotides are TGCAGCGTTGGAAGCGGGAGGGACACCGGGGAGCTGTTTTTT. V usage is TRBV29-1 and J usage is TRBJ2-2, with TRBD2 matching 10 bases. The CDR3 spans 14 residues. V dropped 4 bases and J dropped 3; count of bases not matched to a gene: 2. The germline V gene has CDR1 SQVTM and CDR2 ANQGSEA.

This clonotype was detected ten times or more. The junction and the germline gene differ at one end; a read error may be behind it. The gene calls are TRBV7-9 and TRBJ1-1; D may be TRBD1 (5 bases). Germline V CDR1 and CDR2: SEHNR, FQNEAQ (reference sequence). The CDR3 length is 15 residues. CDR3 coding DNA: TGTGCCAGCAGCTTAGAAGCGGCGGCGGACACTGAAGCATTCTTT. Residues: CASSLEAAADTEAFF.

Many counts were recorded for this clonotype. The chain uses TRBV14 and TRBJ1-2; possibly TRBD1 for D (5 bases). The CDR3 extends over 13 amino acids. CDR1 SGHDN and CDR2 FVKESK come from the germline V gene. V was trimmed by 4 bases and J by 4 bases, leaving 10 bases between them. This chain's CDR3 is CASSRGHLYGYTF. The CDR3 nucleotides read TGTGCCAGCAGCCGAGGACACCTCTATGGCTACACCTTC.

This clonotype was detected many times. This CDR3 reads CASSQDLGSAQPQHF. The DNA for the CDR3 is TGTGCCAGCAGCCAAGATCTCGGGTCTGCTCAGCCCCAGCATTTT. The chain uses TRBV3-1 and TRBJ1-5; no clear D gene. The CDR3 has 15 amino acids. The germline CDR1 and CDR2 sequences are LGHDT and YNNKEL (reference sequence). The V gene lost 0 bases and the J gene lost 6 bases, with 12 bases spanning the gap.

This clonotype came up many times. This chain joins TRBV2 and TRBJ2-7; D gene unclear. Germline V gene data show CDR1 as SNHLY and CDR2 as FYNNEI. The CDR3 spans 13 residues. With 2 bases removed from V and 5 bases from J, the gap between germline ends came to 10 bases. DNA for the CDR3: TGTGCCAGCAGTGAACTCCCGGTCGACGAGCAGTACTTC. Protein product: CASSELPVDEQYF.

The sample holds many counts of this clonotype. This chain connects TRBV10-3 to TRBJ2-2; weak D call: TRBD1 (6 bases). With 7 bases removed from V and 4 bases from J, the gap between germline ends came to 13 bases. Germline loops: CDR1 ENHRY, CDR2 SYGVKD. The CDR3 is 14 amino acids. This CDR3 reads CAITAGAVTGELFF. The CDR3, as DNA: TGTGCCATCACAGCAGGGGCGGTCACCGGGGAGCTGTTTTTT.

The table lists this clonotype with a few counts. The rearrangement uses TRBV9 and TRBJ1-2, with D tentatively TRBD1 (6 bases). Germline-derived CDR1 and CDR2 are SGDLS and YYNGEE. The CDR3 is made up of 14 amino acids. Deletions cut 4 bases from V and 3 bases from J, with 13 bases between. The CDR3 loop is CASSSLGAHYGYTF. The CDR3 DNA sequence: TGTGCCAGCAGCTCGCTGGGGGCGCACTATGGCTACACCTTC. Full variable domain (rest looked up from reference TRBV9 and TRBJ1-2): DSGVTQTPKHLITATGQRVTLRCSPRSGDLSVYWYQQSLDQGLQFLIQYYNGEERAKGNILERFSAQQFPDLHSELNLSSLELGDSALYFCASSSLGAHYGYTFGSGTRLTVV.

The CDR3 DNA reads TGTGCCACCAGCGAGACGGGCCCGAACACTGAAGCTTTCTTT. Translating gives CATSETGPNTEAFF. The chain employs TRBV24-1 and TRBJ1-1, with no clear D. CDR1 and CDR2 (germline): KGHDR, SFDVKD. V lost 7 bases and J 1 base, leaving 12 bases between the germline ends. This CDR3 has 14 amino acids.

This clonotype was counted a few times. V and J are TRBV29-1 and TRBJ2-7; tentatively, D is TRBD1 (6 bases). The CDR3 sequence is 14 residues long. In germline, CDR1 is SQVTM, CDR2 ANQGSEA. Trimming shortened V by 1 base and J by 0 bases, and 10 bases separated the two germline ends. CDR3 residues: CSVEARQVSYEQYF. CDR3 nucleotides: TGCAGCGTTGAAGCTCGACAGGTCTCCTACGAGCAGTACTTC.

V and J are TRBV12-3 or TRBV12-4 and TRBJ2-3; the D is unclear. The germline V and J ends were trimmed by 0 bases and 8 bases, with 6 bases remaining between them. The CDR3 loop spans 12 amino acids. In nucleotides, the CDR3 is TGTGCCAGCAGTTTAGCTCCGGTTACGCAGTATTTT. Its protein is CASSLAPVTQYF.

The rearrangement links TRBV4-3 to TRBJ1-2; 9 bases match TRBD1. Germline CDR1 and CDR2: LGHNA and YSLEER. This CDR3 spans 15 amino acids. Trimming cost V 0 bases and J 5 bases; bases outside gene matches: 4. As DNA, the CDR3 is TGCGCCAGCAGCCAAGACACAGGGGGCGCTTATGGCTACACCTTC. This sequence encodes CASSQDTGGAYGYTF.

V usage is TRBV7-6 and J usage is TRBJ2-7; 7 bases match TRBD1. This CDR3 spans 14 amino acids. V lost 5 bases and J lost 0; bases outside the gene matches: 4. CDR1 is SGHVS, CDR2 FNYEAQ, per germline. This chain's CDR3 is CASSRTGNSYEQYF. CDR3 nucleotide sequence: TGTGCCAGCAGCAGGACAGGTAACTCCTACGAGCAGTACTTC.

The chain couples TRBV7-3 to TRBJ1-1, with D hard to call. V was shortened by 0 bases and J by 8 bases, with 10 bases between the two germline ends. CDR1 is SGHTA, CDR2 FQGTGA, per germline. The CDR3 extends over 13 amino acids. CDR3 in DNA: TGTGCCAGCAGCTTAACGTCGAGGACCGAAGCTTTCTTT. Translated: CASSLTSRTEAFF.

This clonotype was picked up many times. The chain is built from TRBV10-3 and TRBJ1-6; TRBD1 might be the D (6 bases). V was shortened by 6 bases and J by 10 bases, with 16 bases between the two germline ends. Germline CDR1 reads ENHRY; CDR2 reads SYGVKD. This CDR3 region has 14 residues. In nucleotides, the CDR3 is TGTGCCATCAGAGAGACAGGTTCGATCTCACCCCTCCACTTT. This translates into CAIRETGSISPLHF.

This clonotype was counted at least ten times. The rearrangement links TRBV3-1 to TRBJ2-7; D is possibly TRBD2 (6 bases). From germline, CDR1 is LGHDT and CDR2 YNNKEL (reference sequence). The V end lost 4 bases, the J end lost 9 bases, and 13 bases lay between the germline ends. This CDR3 region has 12 residues. CDR3 sequence (DNA): TGTGCCAGCAGCCTACAGACTAGTTGGCAGTACTTC. As protein: CASSLQTSWQYF.

Ten or more counts support this clonotype. This chain links TRBV11-2 with TRBJ2-1, with 8 bases that match TRBD2. With 5 bases clipped from V and 4 bases from J, the junction kept 7 bases outside the gene matches. This CDR3 has 15 amino acids. Germline V gives CDR1 SGHAT, CDR2 FQNNGV. The CDR3 reads CASSKGLAGYNEQFF. CDR3 DNA sequence: TGTGCCAGCAGCAAAGGACTAGCAGGATACAATGAGCAGTTCTTC.

This clonotype was observed a few times. V and J are TRBV6-5 and TRBJ1-3, with 7 positions matching TRBD1. Germline V CDR1 and CDR2: MNHEY, SVGAGI. This CDR3 has 18 residues. The V segment lost 6 bases and the J segment 1 base; nucleotides outside the gene matches: 15. This CDR3 is CASRPTGQARTSGNTIYF. CDR3 coding DNA: TGTGCCAGCAGGCCTACCGGACAGGCTAGGACATCTGGAAACACCATATATTTT.